The text below deals with one T cell receptor (beta chain). Its cognate antigen is unknown. The data were obtained in a study of T cells in localized non-small cell lung cancer. Study observations and caveats: Because researchers sequenced only one region of the tumor, heterogeneity is still possible.

CDR1 and CDR2 (germline): SGHVS, FNYEAQ. The germline V and J ends were trimmed by 5 bases and 4 bases, with 11 bases remaining between them. The length of the CDR3 is 13 residues. The table came from immunoSEQ multiplex PCR; TCRdb's copy has only in-frame clones and leaves some out. The sample contains about 53,000 clones, roughly 83% of which appear only once. Sample: peripheral blood mononuclear cells, taken before any cancer treatment. The genes are TRBV7-6 and TRBJ2-5, with D maybe TRBD2 (6 bases). The sequence came from a man aged 40-75 years with stage III lung adenocarcinoma. The CDR3 nucleotides read TGTGCCAGCAGCCTGACTAGGGGAGAGACCCAGTACTTC. Translated, it gives CASSLTRGETQYF.